One sample yielded the 15 T cell receptor beta chains listed below, sequenced in a study of blood T cell repertoires in COVID-19. Libraries were prepared by immunoSEQ multiplex PCR; TCRdb keeps only in-frame clonotypes and omits some of them. The sample comprises around 130,000 clones, around 80% of which are singletons, and 2% to 2.5% rests with the top ten. The sequenced sample was PBMCs or T cells enriched from blood (not recorded which). Receptors originate from a man aged 40-49 years with acute COVID-19.

This clone was detected only once. The rearrangement links TRBV9 to TRBJ2-2; D possibly corresponds to TRBD1 (5 bases). CDR1 SGDLS and CDR2 YYNGEE come from the germline V gene. V lost 2 bases and J lost 0, with 11 bases in between. The CDR3 extends over 16 amino acids. CDR3 nucleotide sequence: TGTGCCAGCAGCGTGGGGCCAGTAGCGAACACCGGGGAGCTGTTTTTT. Translated, it gives CASSVGPVANTGELFF.

This chain joins TRBV6-5 and TRBJ1-1; possible D gene TRBD1, 5 bases. This CDR3 is built from 14 residues. Trimming cost V 6 bases and J 3 bases, with 14 bases left between them. The germline V gene has CDR1 MNHEY and CDR2 SVGAGI. CDR3 sequence: CASRAGSGHTEAFF. For the CDR3, the DNA is TGTGCCAGCAGGGCGGGGTCGGGGCACACTGAAGCTTTCTTT.

This chain joins TRBV2 and TRBJ1-1; 8 bases are a match to TRBD1. The CDR3 spans 13 residues. CDR1 SNHLY and CDR2 FYNNEI come from the germline V gene. V shed 3 bases, J shed 6 bases, and the junction held 3 bases outside the gene matches. The CDR3 region has the DNA TGTGCCAGCAGTGACGCAGGGGGCGCTGAAGCTTTCTTT. Translating gives CASSDAGGAEAFF.

The chain is built from TRBV27 and TRBJ2-1; D may be TRBD2 (6 bases). Per germline, CDR1 MNHEY and CDR2 SMNVEV (reference sequence). The CDR3 sequence is 15 residues long. The V gene lost 3 bases and the J gene lost 6 bases, with 15 bases spanning the gap. CDR3 coding DNA: TGTGCCAGCAGTTTCAGAGGAGGGCCCTCCAATGAGCAGTTCTTC. This gives the protein CASSFRGGPSNEQFF.

The chain joins TRBV6-5 to TRBJ2-7, with TRBD1 matching 10 bases. The CDR3 extends over 14 amino acids. With V trimmed by 11 bases and J by 4 bases, 11 bases remained unmatched. Per germline, CDR1 MNHEY and CDR2 SVGAGI. The CDR3 DNA sequence: TGTGCCGCTGGGGGGGGACAGGGGCTGTACGAGCAGTACTTC. This codes for CAAGGGQGLYEQYF.

This clone showed up just once. This chain links TRBV6-5 with TRBJ1-1, with a weak D call TRBD1 (5 bases). Trimming stripped 4 bases from V and 11 bases from J, with 17 bases between. Per the germline V gene, CDR1 is MNHEY and CDR2 is SVGAGI. The CDR3 has 13 amino acids. CDR3: CASSSLTQGRAFF. The CDR3 nucleotides read TGTGCCAGCAGTTCACTGACTCAGGGTCGCGCTTTCTTT.

This chain links TRBV2 with TRBJ2-2, with D perhaps TRBD1 (6 bases). This CDR3 has 14 amino acids. CDR1 and CDR2 (germline): SNHLY, FYNNEI. V lost 6 bases and J lost 1, with 9 bases in between. This chain's CDR3 is CASSLDRNTGELFF. As DNA, the CDR3 is TGTGCCAGCAGCTTGGACAGGAACACCGGGGAGCTGTTTTTT. Supplemented by reference TRBV2 and TRBJ2-2, the full variable domain reads EPEVTQTPSHQVTQMGQEVILRCVPISNHLYFYWYRQILGQKVEFLVSFYNNEISEKSEIFDDQFSVERPDGSNFTLKIRSTKLEDSAMYFCASSLDRNTGELFFGEGSRLTVL.

The rearrangement uses TRBV12-5 and TRBJ2-7; D gene unclear. V gave up 6 bases and J gave up 4 bases, with 7 bases separating them. The CDR3 is made up of 11 amino acids. The germline V gene encodes CDR1 LGHNT and CDR2 FRNRAP. In DNA, the CDR3 is TGTGCTAGTGGCGCGGCATACGAGCAGTACTTC. Translating gives CASGAAYEQYF.

The chain couples TRBV19 to TRBJ2-5, with a weak D call TRBD2 (6 bases). In germline, CDR1 is LNHDA, CDR2 SQIVND (reference sequence). This CDR3 is built from 15 residues. Trimming pared 7 bases from V and 5 bases from J, leaving 20 bases between. In DNA, the CDR3 is TGTGCCAGTACCCCGGATAGCGGATTGTGGGAGACCCAGTACTTC. Protein product: CASTPDSGLWETQYF. Together with reference TRBV19 and TRBJ2-5, the CDR3 gives the full variable domain: DGGITQSPKYLFRKEGQNVTLSCEQNLNHDAMYWYRQDPGQGLRLIYYSQIVNDFQKGDIAEGYSVSREKKESFPLTVTSAQKNPTAFYLCASTPDSGLWETQYFGPGTRLLVL.

The chain employs TRBV7-2 and TRBJ1-3; D is ambiguous. This CDR3 contains 14 residues. In germline, CDR1 is SGHTA, CDR2 FQGNSA. V lost 1 base, J lost 4 bases, and 8 bases lay in between. CDR3 DNA sequence: TGTGCCAGCAGCTTAGTCGGCAGGGGAAACACCATATATTTT. The encoded protein is CASSLVGRGNTIYF.

This clone showed up just once. The chain carries TRBV3-1 (or the pseudogene TRBV3-2) and TRBJ2-7; tentatively, D is TRBD1 (5 bases). The CDR3 runs 15 residues. Deletions cut 0 bases from V and 3 bases from J, with 12 bases between. Germline assignment: CDR1 LGHDT and CDR2 YNNKEL (reference sequence). As DNA, the CDR3 is TGTGCCAGCAGCCAAGATCACCAGGGCTTCTACGAGCAGTACTTC. This encodes CASSQDHQGFYEQYF.

Remarks on this clone: Its ends do not fully match the called genes, so a read error is possible. V gene TRBV7-7 combines with J gene TRBJ2-2; 9 bases are a match to TRBD2. Germline loops: CDR1 SSHAT, CDR2 FNYEAQ (reference sequence). The CDR3 is made up of 16 amino acids. The CDR3 sequence: CASSPRTSENTGELFF. As DNA, the CDR3 is TGTGCTAGCAGCCCACGGACTAGCGAGAACACCGGGGAGCTGTTTTTT.

This clone was detected only once. The chain recombines TRBV21-1 with TRBJ1-1. TRBV21-1 represents a pseudogene. The CDR3 is 11 amino acids. The CDR3 DNA reads TGTGCCAGCCCCAAGTATAGAGGGACTTTCTTT. It codes for CASPKYRGTFF.

V usage is TRBV28 and J usage is TRBJ2-5; D might be TRBD2 (6 bases). Trimming removed 5 bases from V and 2 bases from J, with 12 bases in between. This CDR3 is built from 14 residues. Germline V CDR1 and CDR2: MDHEN, SYDVKM. The CDR3 bases are TGTGCCAGCAGTCAGGTAGCGGATCAAGAGACCCAGTACTTC. Its translation: CASSQVADQETQYF. The whole variable domain, remainder taken from reference TRBV28 and TRBJ2-5, is DVKVTQSSRYLVKRTGEKVFLECVQDMDHENMFWYRQDPGLGLRLIYFSYDVKMKEKGDIPEGYSVSREKKERFSLILESASTNQTSMYLCASSQVADQETQYFGPGTRLLVL.

The chain recombines TRBV2 with TRBJ2-7; the D gene is possibly TRBD1 (6 bases). Germline assignment: CDR1 SNHLY and CDR2 FYNNEI. The CDR3 has 14 residues. V was shortened by 4 bases and J by 6 bases, with 16 bases between the two germline ends. The CDR3: CASSVRTDFSEQYF. CDR3 nucleotide sequence: TGTGCCAGCAGTGTAAGGACAGACTTCTCCGAGCAGTACTTC. Looking up the rest from reference TRBV2 and TRBJ2-7 gives the full variable domain: EPEVTQTPSHQVTQMGQEVILRCVPISNHLYFYWYRQILGQKVEFLVSFYNNEISEKSEIFDDQFSVERPDGSNFTLKIRSTKLEDSAMYFCASSVRTDFSEQYFGPGTRLTVT.